The entry that follows covers one T cell receptor (beta chain) sequence. What it binds is unknown. The data originate from a study of T cell responses to AZD1222 COVID-19 vaccine. General study points: Sampling captured repertoires only after the peak T cell response.

The length of the CDR3 is 20 residues. Per the germline V gene, CDR1 is SGHNT and CDR2 is YYREEE (reference sequence). V shed 0 bases, J shed 2 bases, and the junction held 13 bases outside the gene matches. Clones were read by immunoSEQ multiplex PCR, and TCRdb kept only the in-frame ones, dropping some. The sample yields approximately 70,000 clones, more than 75% seen once. The V gene is TRBV5-4, the J gene TRBJ2-3; 12 bases are shared with TRBD2. The specimen was peripheral blood, collected on day 0 of AZD1222 vaccination. This receptor was identified in an adult in good health. CDR3 nucleotides: TGTGCCAGCAGCTTGGGACCCGGGACTAGCGGGTCGTCCTTCACAGATACGCAGTATTTT. Its protein product is CASSLGPGTSGSSFTDTQYF.